The following is a TCR beta chain sequence with its context. Its antigen is not identified. This CDR3 comprises 12 residues. Germline CDR1 and CDR2: MGHDK and SYGVNS. V lost 4 bases and J 6 bases, leaving 9 bases between the germline ends. TCRdb reprocessed the reads with MiXCR, giving one entry per CDR3 protein. The sample shows 25,000 or so distinct CDR3 sequences, approximately 72% of them seen only once. The data belong to a study of type 1 regulatory T cells. The overall study: T-allo10 is an in vitro-generated, Tr1-enriched CD4 T cell product specific for alloantigen.

The graft donor-derived T-allo10 cells reportedly recognize host alloantigens, are anergic, and suppress alloantigen-specifically. The clonotype comes from a human donor in good health. Source material: cultured T cells, either the whole culture or a sorted T cell fraction (not recorded which). Subset: Tr1-enriched cell product generated in vitro against host alloantigens. The chain combines TRBV25-1 with TRBJ1-1; D is ambiguous. The CDR3 here is CASSVFGPEAFF. In nucleotides, the CDR3 is TGTGCCAGCAGTGTGTTTGGGCCTGAAGCTTTCTTT.